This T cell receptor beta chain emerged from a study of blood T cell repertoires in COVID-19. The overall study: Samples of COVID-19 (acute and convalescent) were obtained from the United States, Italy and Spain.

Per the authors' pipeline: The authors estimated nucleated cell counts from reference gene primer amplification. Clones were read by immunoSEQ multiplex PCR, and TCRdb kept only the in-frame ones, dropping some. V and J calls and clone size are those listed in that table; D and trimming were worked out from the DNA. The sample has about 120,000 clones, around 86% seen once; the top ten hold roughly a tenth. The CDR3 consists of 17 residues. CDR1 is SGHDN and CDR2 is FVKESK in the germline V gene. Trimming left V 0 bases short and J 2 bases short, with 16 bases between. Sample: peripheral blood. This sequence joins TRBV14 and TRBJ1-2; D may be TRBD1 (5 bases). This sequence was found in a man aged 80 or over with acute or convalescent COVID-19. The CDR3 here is CASSQDRGGLTNYGYTF. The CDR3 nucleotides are TGTGCCAGCAGCCAAGATCGTGGGGGACTAACAAACTATGGCTACACCTTC.